This is a list of T cell receptor beta chains from one sample in a study of blood T cell repertoires in COVID-19. Libraries were prepared by immunoSEQ multiplex PCR; TCRdb keeps only in-frame clonotypes and omits some of them. The repertoire has over 120,000 clones, roughly 89% of them found once; the top ten carry around 8.3%. Material for sequencing was peripheral blood. Receptors were obtained from a woman aged 45-65 years with active or convalescent COVID-19. Both conserved end residues are part of each CDR3. Fields, in order: CDR3 protein, CDR3 DNA, J gene, V gene, D gene, clone size. A D gene is named only where the DNA matches it firmly. Clone size is not always given. Where it is, it says once, few, many or a class for expanded clones.

CASSLAPQGGTEAFF,TGTGCCAGCAGCTTAGCCCCCCAGGGTGGAACTGAAGCTTTCTTT,TRBJ1-1,TRBV11-1,.,.
CASSTGHLYGYTF,TGTGCCAGCAGTACGGGACATCTCTATGGCTACACCTTC,TRBJ1-2,TRBV2,.,once
CASSQGAGQPSYEQYF,TGCGCCAGCAGCCAAGGGGCGGGACAGCCATCCTACGAGCAGTACTTC,TRBJ2-7,TRBV4-1,.,.
CASSLDSRETQYF,TGTGCCAGCAGCTTGGACAGCAGAGAGACCCAGTACTTC,TRBJ2-5,TRBV5-8,.,.
CASSYPDRVWSPLHF,TGTGCCAGCAGTTACCCGGACAGGGTCTGGTCACCCCTCCACTTT,TRBJ1-6,TRBV6-6,TRBD1,once
CASSTWTGSNYEQYF,TGCGCCAGCAGCACCTGGACAGGGTCAAACTACGAGCAGTACTTC,TRBJ2-7,TRBV5-1,TRBD1,.
CASSRGTNEKLFF,TGTGCCAGCAGCAGGGGCACTAATGAAAAACTGTTTTTT,TRBJ1-4,TRBV28,.,.
CASSVAGGGNTEAFF,TGTGCCAGCAGCGTAGCTGGGGGGGGGAACACTGAAGCTTTCTTT,TRBJ1-1,TRBV9,.,few
CASSPNPRTVNYGYTF,TGTGCCAGCAGTCCCAACCCGCGGACAGTCAACTATGGCTACACCTTC,TRBJ1-2,TRBV27,.,.
CASSPPRQLTTSTDTQYF,TGTGCCAGCAGCCCCCCTCGGCAGCTGACAACTAGCACAGATACGCAGTATTTT,TRBJ2-3,TRBV7-9,.,.
CASSLVQLVGMNTEAFF,TGTGCCAGCAGCTTGGTACAGCTCGTCGGTATGAACACTGAAGCTTTCTTT,TRBJ1-1,TRBV5-8,.,.
CASSQGQTNTGELFF,TGTGCCAGCAGCCAAGGACAGACGAACACCGGGGAGCTGTTTTTT,TRBJ2-2,TRBV3-1/TRBV3-2,.,.
CASATGQLSTDTQYF,TGTGCCAGCGCTACGGGACAGCTTAGCACAGATACGCAGTATTTT,TRBJ2-3,TRBV19,TRBD1,once
CASSEMGRRQGQETQYF,TGTGCCAGCAGTGAAATGGGACGAAGACAGGGGCAAGAGACCCAGTACTTC,TRBJ2-5,TRBV6-1,TRBD1,.
CATSRDEGFTQYF,TGTGCCACCAGCAGAGATGAGGGTTTTACGCAGTATTTT,TRBJ2-3,TRBV15,.,.
CASSLPRGRVYTF,TGTGCCAGCAGTTTGCCCAGGGGAAGAGTCTACACCTTC,TRBJ1-2,TRBV28,.,.
CASSKGQGRGNQPQHF,TGTGCCAGCAGCAAGGGACAGGGCCGAGGCAATCAGCCCCAGCATTTT,TRBJ1-5,TRBV11-2,TRBD1,few
CAWRGPSSSYNEQFF,TGTGCCTGGCGGGGTCCCTCTAGCTCCTACAATGAGCAGTTCTTC,TRBJ2-1,TRBV30,.,.
CASSWGTGYDTEAFF,TGTGCCAGCAGCTGGGGGACAGGGTATGACACTGAAGCTTTCTTT,TRBJ1-1,TRBV5-8,TRBD1,.
CASSHPLVGEEQFF,TGCGCCAGCAGCCACCCCTTGGTTGGGGAGGAGCAGTTCTTC,TRBJ2-1,TRBV4-1,.,.
CASSPQGAVGELFF,TGTGCCAGCAGCCCTCAGGGGGCGGTCGGGGAGCTGTTTTTT,TRBJ2-2,TRBV3-1/TRBV3-2,TRBD1,.
CASSPSGGTSTDTQYF,TGTGCCAGCAGCCCCAGTGGAGGGACTAGCACAGATACGCAGTATTTT,TRBJ2-3,TRBV7-9,.,.
CASSLIQGADTQYF,TGTGCCAGCAGCTTAATACAGGGCGCAGATACGCAGTATTTT,TRBJ2-3,TRBV7-2,.,.
CSVEDPGVNTEAFF,TGCAGCGTTGAAGATCCGGGAGTGAACACTGAAGCTTTCTTT,TRBJ1-1,TRBV29-1,.,.
CASRFTQRANYGYTF,TGTGCCAGCCGTTTTACCCAAAGAGCTAACTATGGCTACACCTTC,TRBJ1-2,TRBV6-2/TRBV6-3,.,.
CASSLQVNTEAFF,TGTGCTAGCAGCCTACAGGTTAACACTGAAGCTTTCTTT,TRBJ1-1,TRBV7-7,.,few
CASSLQTAAPSELFF,TGCGCCAGCAGCTTGCAAACAGCGGCTCCGTCGGAGCTGTTTTTT,TRBJ2-2,TRBV5-1,.,.
CASQRGTENTEAFF,TGTGCCAGTCAAAGGGGGACCGAGAACACTGAAGCTTTCTTT,TRBJ1-1,TRBV28,.,.
CASSLAAGTKTNTIYF,TGCGCCAGCAGCTTGGCGGCAGGGACTAAAACGAACACCATATATTTT,TRBJ1-3,TRBV5-1,.,.
CASSQDPALAALTDTQYF,TGTGCCAGCAGCCAAGATCCGGCCCTAGCGGCCCTTACAGATACGCAGTATTTT,TRBJ2-3,TRBV3-1/TRBV3-2,TRBD2,once
CSVGRQGDGYTF,TGCAGCGTTGGAAGGCAGGGCGACGGCTACACCTTC,TRBJ1-2,TRBV29-1,.,few
CASSPPGYGYTF,TGTGCCAGCAGCCCACCCGGGTATGGCTACACCTTC,TRBJ1-2,TRBV3-1/TRBV3-2,.,.
CASSSRTVGKGYTF,TGTGCCAGCAGCTCCCGGACAGTGGGGAAGGGCTACACCTTC,TRBJ1-2,TRBV7-8,.,.
CASSRSGGLTGELFF,TGTGCCAGCAGCCGTAGCGGGGGACTCACCGGGGAGCTGTTTTTT,TRBJ2-2,TRBV11-2,TRBD2,.
CASGPSISGEQYF,TGTGCCTCAGGACCGAGCATATCAGGGGAGCAGTACTTC,TRBJ2-7,TRBV3-1/TRBV3-2,.,.
CASSYGGAGEAFF,TGTGCCAGCAGTTACGGGGGGGCCGGTGAAGCTTTCTTT,TRBJ1-1,TRBV6-2/TRBV6-3,.,.
CASSPAGEETQYF,TGTGCCAGCAGCCCCGCGGGAGAAGAGACCCAGTACTTC,TRBJ2-5,TRBV11-3,TRBD2,.
CASSLKIQQGSRSPLHF,TGTGCCAGCAGTTTAAAGATTCAGCAGGGGTCTCGTTCACCCCTCCACTTT,TRBJ1-6,TRBV27,.,once
CASSLEVMVTEAFF,TGTGCCAGCAGTTTGGAGGTAATGGTGACTGAAGCTTTCTTT,TRBJ1-1,TRBV28,.,.
CASSLAAGGLVEQYF,TGTGCCAGCAGCTTGGCCGCGGGAGGGTTGGTCGAGCAGTACTTC,TRBJ2-7,TRBV5-5,TRBD2,.
CASSLNRVAGNTIYF,TGTGCCAGCAGCCTTAACAGGGTAGCGGGAAACACCATATATTTT,TRBJ1-3,TRBV14,.,.
CASSPNTGGTEAFF,TGTGCCAGCAGCCCTAATACGGGGGGCACTGAAGCTTTCTTT,TRBJ1-1,TRBV3-1/TRBV3-2,.,.
CASSRTTGGLTGELFF,TGTGCCAGCAGTCGCACGACAGGGGGCCTCACCGGGGAGCTGTTTTTT,TRBJ2-2,TRBV7-8,TRBD1,once
CASSLGSHTTEAFF,TGTGCCAGCAGCTTAGGGAGCCATACCACTGAAGCTTTCTTT,TRBJ1-1,TRBV7-9,.,.
CASSKGLAGNTDTQYF,TGTGCCAGCAGCAAGGGACTAGCGGGAAACACAGATACGCAGTATTTT,TRBJ2-3,TRBV11-2,TRBD2,.
CASSIPGSDTQYF,TGTGCCAGTAGTATTCCAGGGTCAGATACGCAGTATTTT,TRBJ2-3,TRBV19,.,.
CASSQSSAASYEQYF,TGTGCCAGCAGCCAAAGTAGCGCGGCTTCCTACGAGCAGTACTTC,TRBJ2-7,TRBV4-2,.,.